What follows describes a single TCR beta chain. These data belong to a study of T-cell reconstitution after alpha-beta-depleted transplantation in children. Preparation of the TCRbeta library used unique molecular identifiers. TCRdb fed the PCR reads into MiXCR, producing one record per CDR3 protein. The sample records about 980,000 distinct CDR3 sequences, roughly 29% being singletons. Looked up from germline, CDR1 is DFQATT and CDR2 is SNEGSKA (reference sequence). Losses at the gene ends were 4 bases for V and 2 bases for J; bases not matched to a gene: 5. The CDR3 is 14 residues long. The specimen comprised PBMCs, mostly from graft donor cells, sampled 360 days after TCRalphabeta/CD19-depleted stem cell transplant. The sequence was collected from a boy under three years old who had a stem cell transplant for SCID, so the T cells may come from the graft donor. The chain recombines TRBV20-1 with TRBJ2-5; 9 bases map to TRBD2. The CDR3 sequence is CSAILLAGQETQYF. The CDR3 DNA reads TGCAGTGCTATCCTCCTAGCGGGGCAAGAGACCCAGTACTTC.